This T cell receptor (beta chain) emerged from a study of T-cell memory formation after mild COVID-19. Concerning this clonotype: Its target is unknown.

The V and J ends lost 3 bases and 2 bases, in that order; junction bases with no gene match: 3. The CDR3 covers 14 residues. Germline CDR1 is SGHTA and CDR2 is FQGNSA. A 5'RACE reaction primed in the constant segment made cDNA libraries of TCR alpha and TCR beta, and these carried sample barcodes and UMIs. TCRdb used MiXCR to reprocess the 5' RACE reads, holding one entry per CDR3 protein. The data show about 340,000 distinct CDR3 sequences, 20% to 25% seen once. Notes on the study in general: Those CD4+ clones that contracted were mainly in CM and EM (CD8+ ones in EMRA).

This TCR was recovered from a man younger than 35 who had mild COVID-19 (a few samples of this study predate the infection). Cell type and time point are not known. Material: PBMCs or a T cell subset sorted from them (not recorded which). The chain combines TRBV7-2 with TRBJ1-2; 7 nucleotides agree with TRBD1. In DNA form, the CDR3 reads TGTGCCAGCAGCTTTGACAGGGCAAACTATGGCTACACCTTC. Amino acids: CASSFDRANYGYTF.